A selection of T cell receptor beta chains follows, all from one sample in a study of cytomegalovirus exposure and HLA in healthy donors. Some clones are missing from TCRdb's copy, which holds only in-frame ones; the method was immunoSEQ multiplex PCR. The repertoire includes approximately 150,000 clones, more than 65% of them detected once, and 5% to 6.5% sits in the top ten. Material for sequencing was PBMCs. The origin of the receptors is a man aged 50-59 years in good health and CMV-seropositive. The CDR3 runs from the conserved cysteine through the conserved F or W. Each record gives: clone size, J gene, D gene, V gene, CDR3 DNA, CDR3 protein. A D gene is named only where the DNA matches it firmly. Part of the rows lack a size; the others show once, few, many or a class for expanded clones.

NA | TRBJ2-7 | TRBD2 | TRBV29-1 | TGCAGCGTTTCCCTCCTAGCGGGAGCCTACGAGCAGTACTTC | CSVSLLAGAYEQYF
few | TRBJ2-1 | TRBD2 | TRBV10-3 | TGTGCCATCAGTGGGGGACTAGCGGGAGGGCATGAGCAGTTCTTC | CAISGGLAGGHEQFF
NA | TRBJ2-2 | TRBD1 | TRBV7-6 | TGTGCCAGCAGGGGGACAGAGACAATAGGCACCGGGGAGCTGTTTTTT | CASRGTETIGTGELFF
few | TRBJ1-2 | NA | TRBV5-1 | TGCGCCAGCAGCTTGGTGACAGATACCCCTTCTAACTATGGCTACACCTTC | CASSLVTDTPSNYGYTF
NA | TRBJ2-7 | NA | TRBV7-2 | TGTGCCAGCAGCTTTAGGACAGCCTCCTACGAGCAGTACTTC | CASSFRTASYEQYF
NA | TRBJ2-7 | TRBD2 | TRBV5-6 | TGTGCCAGCAGCTTCGGGCTAGCGGGGGCCTACGAGCAGTACTTC | CASSFGLAGAYEQYF
NA | TRBJ2-7 | TRBD1 | TRBV11-2 | TGTGCCAGCAGGTCGGACAGGTACTCCTACGAGCAGTACTTC | CASRSDRYSYEQYF
NA | TRBJ2-3 | NA | TRBV28 | TGTGCCACCTCTCCTCCAGGGTCTGCGGGCACAGATACGCAGTATTTT | CATSPPGSAGTDTQYF
NA | TRBJ2-5 | NA | TRBV5-1 | TGCGCCAGCAGCTTGACAGGGCGAGAGACCCAGTACTTC | CASSLTGRETQYF
NA | TRBJ2-1 | NA | TRBV28 | TGTGCCAGCCAGGCGTCCTTCTACAATGAGCAGTTCTTC | CASQASFYNEQFF
NA | TRBJ2-5 | TRBD1 | TRBV5-1 | TGCGCCAGCAGCCCTTGGACAGGTCAACAAGAGACCCAGTACTTC | CASSPWTGQQETQYF
NA | TRBJ2-5 | TRBD1 | TRBV28 | TGTGCCAGCAGTTCAGCCCTCCGGGACAGCCAAGAGACCCAGTACTTC | CASSSALRDSQETQYF
NA | TRBJ2-7 | TRBD1 | TRBV7-3 | TGTGCCAGCAGCTTAGAGGGGACAGGATCCTACGAGCAGTACTTC | CASSLEGTGSYEQYF
NA | TRBJ1-1 | TRBD1 | TRBV2 | TGTGCCAGCAGTTCCACAGGGGGGAGCACTGAAGCTTTCTTT | CASSSTGGSTEAFF
NA | TRBJ2-3 | NA | TRBV7-2 | TGTGCCAGCAGCTTAGGGACTGTAGGTTCTGGCACAGATACGCAGTATTTT | CASSLGTVGSGTDTQYF
NA | TRBJ1-5 | NA | TRBV18 | TGTGCCAGCTCACCCGGGGGCAGGGGAGGGGATCAGCCCCAGCATTTT | CASSPGGRGGDQPQHF
NA | TRBJ2-7 | TRBD2 | TRBV10-3 | TGTGCCATCAGTGAAAACAGCGGGAGGGATGGCGAGCAGTACTTC | CAISENSGRDGEQYF
few | TRBJ2-3 | TRBD2 | TRBV7-6 | TGTGCCAGCAGCTTACGAGGGAGCGGGAGGTTTCCTAGCACAGATACGCAGTATTTT | CASSLRGSGRFPSTDTQYF
NA | TRBJ2-7 | TRBD2 | TRBV28 | TGTGCCAGCAGTTTATTAGGCCTAGCGGGAGATGAGCAGTACTTC | CASSLLGLAGDEQYF
NA | TRBJ2-5 | NA | TRBV2 | TGTGCCAGCGGGGGGGGGCGCGGCGAGACCCAGTACTTC | CASGGGRGETQYF
once | TRBJ1-4 | NA | TRBV2 | TGTGCCAGCAGTGACGCGGCGAATAATGAAAAACTGTTTTTT | CASSDAANNEKLFF
NA | TRBJ2-7 | NA | TRBV6-5 | TGTGCCAGCAGTTCGCAAGGAACGGGAAGGCGCGAGCAGTACTTC | CASSSQGTGRREQYF
NA | TRBJ2-6 | NA | TRBV29-1 | TGCAGCGTTGTGGGAGAATACTCTGGGGCCAACGTCCTGACTTTC | CSVVGEYSGANVLTF
NA | TRBJ2-7 | NA | TRBV7-9 | TGTGCCAGCAGCTCTGCTCAGGGGGAGGTTTACGAGCAGTACTTC | CASSSAQGEVYEQYF
NA | TRBJ1-5 | TRBD1 | TRBV2 | TGTGCCAGCAGCGACAGGGCTGGCAATCAGCCCCAGCATTTT | CASSDRAGNQPQHF
few | TRBJ1-2 | TRBD1 | TRBV18 | TGTGCCAGCTCACCACTTTTCGGGGACAGTTACTATGGCTACACCTTC | CASSPLFGDSYYGYTF
NA | TRBJ1-5 | NA | TRBV19 | TGTGCCAGTAGTATTCCCAGGCTGAGAATTCAGCCCCAGCATTTT | CASSIPRLRIQPQHF
NA | TRBJ2-7 | TRBD1 | TRBV5-1 | TGCGCCAGCAGCCTCCGGGACAGGACCTACGAGCAGTACTTC | CASSLRDRTYEQYF
NA | TRBJ2-3 | NA | TRBV28 | TGTGCCAGCAGTTTATTAGTCGGGAGAGGCACAGATACGCAGTATTTT | CASSLLVGRGTDTQYF
NA | TRBJ2-1 | NA | TRBV7-9 | TGTGCCAGCAGCTTAGTGCGGGGTCTATTCAATGAGCAGTTCTTC | CASSLVRGLFNEQFF
NA | TRBJ2-7 | NA | TRBV6-5 | TGTGCCAGCAGTTACACTGAGGGGGGGACATACGAGCAGTACTTC | CASSYTEGGTYEQYF
NA | TRBJ1-1 | TRBD1 | TRBV27 | TGTGCCAGCAGTTTCCTTGGACAGGGCGCTGAAGCTTTCTTT | CASSFLGQGAEAFF
NA | TRBJ2-7 | NA | TRBV2 | TGTGCCAGCAATCGACAGCTCGGGGAGCAGTACTTC | CASNRQLGEQYF
NA | TRBJ1-5 | NA | TRBV25-1 | TGTGCCAGCAGTGAAGCGGGTAAGGTTCAGCCCCAGCATTTT | CASSEAGKVQPQHF
NA | TRBJ1-1 | NA | TRBV28 | TGTGCCAGCAGTTTCTACAGGGAAGCTTTCTTT | CASSFYREAFF
NA | TRBJ2-7 | NA | TRBV5-1 | TGCGCCAGCAGCTTGGCCTGGGACAAATTCTACGAGCAGTACTTC | CASSLAWDKFYEQYF
NA | TRBJ1-5 | NA | TRBV28 | TGTGCCAGCAGTTTTCCGCAGGGTCAGCCCCAGCATTTT | CASSFPQGQPQHF
NA | TRBJ1-3 | NA | TRBV7-6 | TGTGCCAGCAGCTTAGGAATTGGGAGCTCTGGAAACACCATATATTTT | CASSLGIGSSGNTIYF
NA | TRBJ1-3 | TRBD1 | TRBV28 | TGTGCCAGCAGTTCAACATCGACAGGGGCTGGAAACACCATATATTTT | CASSSTSTGAGNTIYF
NA | TRBJ1-1 | NA | TRBV9 | TGTGCCAGCAGCGTAGCGGGGGTTCAAAACACTGAAGCTTTCTTT | CASSVAGVQNTEAFF
NA | TRBJ2-1 | NA | TRBV5-4 | TGTGCCAGCAGCCAGAGGGACAAGTACAATGAGCAGTTCTTC | CASSQRDKYNEQFF
NA | TRBJ2-5 | NA | TRBV7-3 | TGTGCCAGCAGCTTAGGTCCGGAAGAGACCCAGTACTTC | CASSLGPEETQYF
NA | TRBJ1-2 | NA | TRBV6-1 | TGTGCCAGCAGTGAAAACAGAGACTATGGCTACACCTTC | CASSENRDYGYTF